Listed below are T cell receptor beta chains from one sample, sequenced in a study of cytomegalovirus exposure and HLA in healthy donors. Sequenced by immunoSEQ multiplex PCR; TCRdb stores in-frame clones only, minus some. The profile shows around 100,000 clones, around 76% of them singletons. Sequencing used PBMCs. Receptors were obtained from a woman aged 18-29 years in good health and CMV-seropositive. CDR3s leave out the opening cysteine and the closing phenylalanine or tryptophan. D genes are given only for firm matches. Not all rows give a size; the values are once, few, many and, for expanded clones, a class.

NA NA TRBV11-2 ASSLPTGLSPLH
NA TRBD2 TRBV6-5 ASSSSGPIYNEQF
NA NA TRBV7-6 ASSLESRTDTQY
NA NA TRBV27 ASSSKYRVENTEAF
NA NA TRBV25-1 ASSRGDGYT
NA NA TRBV5-6 ASGSEHEQF
NA TRBD2 TRBV4-3 ASSQALWGSGTNTGELF
NA TRBD2 TRBV9 ASSSSGKADTQY
NA TRBD1 TRBV5-4 ASNRQGSEAF
NA TRBD1 TRBV28 ASRSWTGVVYNEQF
NA TRBD1 TRBV5-1 ASSFGGQRGNTEAF
NA TRBD1 TRBV7-9 ASNRGQGTDTQY
once TRBD2 TRBV29-1 SGGTSDTGELF
NA NA TRBV11-2 ASSLGTPYEQY
NA TRBD1 TRBV27 ASKSSGQGYGYT
once TRBD2 TRBV9 ASSVALGLATDTQY
few TRBD2 TRBV18 ASSPGIAGNHEQY
NA TRBD2 TRBV28 ASSSHSGAISGANVLT
NA NA TRBV25-1 ASSELAGNTIY
few TRBD1 TRBV7-9 ASSPPQGVETQY
once NA TRBV5-1 ASSLYIHPSYEQY
NA TRBD2 TRBV12-5 ASGRTSGDQETQY
once TRBD1 TRBV7-9 ASSLAQGARGNTIY
NA NA TRBV27 ASSPRDSNQPQH
NA TRBD2 TRBV19 ASRRLAGVRSNEQF
NA TRBD1 TRBV7-6 ASSPRTGQNDEQY
NA TRBD2 TRBV7-3 ASSLGSGTSDYTDTQY
NA NA TRBV10-3 AITGTNYGYT
few NA TRBV5-6 ASSSGLDYNEQF
NA NA TRBV5-5 ASSPWAVDEAF
NA TRBD2 TRBV9 ASSPRGAGGPVNEQF
NA TRBD2 TRBV30 AWTLGLAGTITGELF
NA NA TRBV7-2 ASSFDRYQETQY
NA TRBD1 TRBV7-6 ASSLGTGGGYT
once NA TRBV5-1 ASSYGPGEQF
NA NA TRBV4-3 ASSQDAGGADYGYT
NA TRBD2 TRBV19 ASSGRTSGRAKDTQY
NA NA TRBV7-3 ASSLTYRRNTEAF
NA TRBD2 TRBV7-3 ASSLLAGGPFSYEQY